This T cell receptor (beta chain) is from a study of spatial heterogeneity in lung cancer. The wider study: Beta-chain sequences were consistently detected more often than alpha-chain sequences.

Per the germline V gene, CDR1 is SGHTA and CDR2 is FQGNSA. Trimming cost V 3 bases and J 10 bases, with 13 bases left between them. There are 13 residues in the CDR3. This clonotype rates as medium-sized (0.01 to 0.1%). Regarding time point: sample taken at primary tumor resection. Unsorted whole RNA from tumor, nontumor lung or frozen PBMC underwent sequencing. Every TCR cDNA molecule bore a unique molecular identifier. MiXCR, applied by TCRdb to the 5' RACE reads, yields one record per CDR3 protein. Of thousands of distinct CDR3 sequences listed, 4% to 5.5% are singletons. The V and J genes are TRBV7-2 and TRBJ2-1; the D is unclear. Sequencing was performed on normal lung tissue next to the tumor, taken at surgery. The clonotype was recovered from a female donor with early-stage non-small cell lung cancer. The CDR3 loop is CASSFGASWEQFF. The CDR3 DNA is TGTGCCAGCAGCTTCGGAGCAAGTTGGGAGCAGTTCTTC.